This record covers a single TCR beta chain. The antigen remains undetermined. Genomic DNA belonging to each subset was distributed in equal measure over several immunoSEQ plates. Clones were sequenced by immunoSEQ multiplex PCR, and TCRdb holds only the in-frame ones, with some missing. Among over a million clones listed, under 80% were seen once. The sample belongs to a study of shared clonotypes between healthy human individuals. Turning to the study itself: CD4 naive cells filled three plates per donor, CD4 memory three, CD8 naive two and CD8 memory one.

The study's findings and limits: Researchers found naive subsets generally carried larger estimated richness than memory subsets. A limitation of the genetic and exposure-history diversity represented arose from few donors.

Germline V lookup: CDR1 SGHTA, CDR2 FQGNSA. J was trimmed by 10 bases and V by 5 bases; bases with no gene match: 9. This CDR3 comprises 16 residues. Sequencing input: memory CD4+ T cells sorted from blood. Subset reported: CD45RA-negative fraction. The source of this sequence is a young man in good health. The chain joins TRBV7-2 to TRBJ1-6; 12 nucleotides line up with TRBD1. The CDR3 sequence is CASSEGDRGRGSPLHF. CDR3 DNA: TGTGCCAGCAGCGAAGGGGACAGGGGGCGAGGGTCACCCCTCCACTTT.